The rows below give T cell receptor beta chains drawn from one sample of a study of beta chain features in type 1 diabetes. The method was immunoSEQ multiplex PCR; TCRdb's version includes in-frame clones alone and lacks a portion of them. There are roughly 400,000 clones in the sample; 9.5% to 10% occur only once, and about 0.6% lies in the top ten. The sample was central memory CD4+ T cells from blood. The receptor set was obtained from a man in his thirties or forties with type 1 diabetes. Each CDR3 is given with its conserved first and last residue. D genes are given only for firm matches. The size field is filled for only some rows; it gives once, few, many or a size class.

V gene: TRBV4-3; D gene: .; clone size: few; J gene: TRBJ1-1; CDR3 DNA: TGCGCCAGCAGCCAAACCGACACAGAAGCTTTCTTT; CDR3 protein: CASSQTDTEAFF
V gene: TRBV6-5; D gene: .; clone size: .; J gene: TRBJ1-5; CDR3 DNA: TGTGCCAGCAGTTACGACGTTAATCAGCCCCAGCATTTT; CDR3 protein: CASSYDVNQPQHF
V gene: TRBV4-2; D gene: .; clone size: many; J gene: TRBJ1-1; CDR3 DNA: TGTGCCAGCAGCCAAGATTTCTCAGGGAACACTGAAGCTTTCTTT; CDR3 protein: CASSQDFSGNTEAFF
V gene: TRBV2; D gene: TRBD1; clone size: few; J gene: TRBJ1-1; CDR3 DNA: TGTGCCAGCACATGGGACAGTAACACTGAAGCTTTCTTT; CDR3 protein: CASTWDSNTEAFF
V gene: TRBV7-6; D gene: .; clone size: .; J gene: TRBJ2-3; CDR3 DNA: TGTGCCAGCAGCTTAGAAGGAGGGGGAAATACGCAGTATTTT; CDR3 protein: CASSLEGGGNTQYF
V gene: TRBV18; D gene: TRBD2; clone size: .; J gene: TRBJ2-5; CDR3 DNA: TGTGCCAGCTCACCCTTACTAGCGGGAGAGACCCAGTACTTC; CDR3 protein: CASSPLLAGETQYF
V gene: TRBV27; D gene: TRBD2; clone size: .; J gene: TRBJ2-7; CDR3 DNA: TGTGCCAGCACCTTATGGGGTAGCGGGAGTGGCGAGCAGTACTTC; CDR3 protein: CASTLWGSGSGEQYF
V gene: TRBV9; D gene: .; clone size: few; J gene: TRBJ1-2; CDR3 DNA: TGTGCCAGCAGCGTAGTTTTCGACGGCTACACCTTC; CDR3 protein: CASSVVFDGYTF
V gene: TRBV4-2; D gene: .; clone size: many; J gene: TRBJ2-5; CDR3 DNA: TGTGCCAGCAGCCAAGGAAGGCAAGAGACCCAGTACTTC; CDR3 protein: CASSQGRQETQYF
V gene: TRBV6-5; D gene: TRBD2; clone size: .; J gene: TRBJ2-1; CDR3 DNA: TGTGCCAGCAGGCTGACTAGCGGTAATCCCCAGGCGCAGTTCTTC; CDR3 protein: CASRLTSGNPQAQFF
V gene: TRBV4-1; D gene: .; clone size: few; J gene: TRBJ2-3; CDR3 DNA: TGCGCCAGCAGCCAAGGAGAGAGGAGAGATACGCAGTATTTT; CDR3 protein: CASSQGERRDTQYF
V gene: TRBV6-4; D gene: TRBD1; clone size: .; J gene: TRBJ2-7; CDR3 DNA: TGTGCCAGCAGTGACTCGACCGCGACAGGGGGGCCGTCCTACGAGCAGTACTTC; CDR3 protein: CASSDSTATGGPSYEQYF
V gene: TRBV5-8; D gene: .; clone size: .; J gene: TRBJ2-7; CDR3 DNA: TGTGCCAGCAGCTTGGGCTATACCTACGAGCAGTACTTC; CDR3 protein: CASSLGYTYEQYF
V gene: TRBV7-9; D gene: TRBD1; clone size: few; J gene: TRBJ1-3; CDR3 DNA: TGTGCCAGCATCCGTTGGGGCAGGGGGTATGAAAACACCATATATTTT; CDR3 protein: CASIRWGRGYENTIYF
V gene: TRBV4-3; D gene: .; clone size: .; J gene: TRBJ2-2; CDR3 DNA: TGCGCCAGCAGCCCGCGACTATCCGCCGAACGGGCCGGGGAGCTGTTTTTT; CDR3 protein: CASSPRLSAERAGELFF
V gene: TRBV10-3; D gene: TRBD2; clone size: .; J gene: TRBJ2-7; CDR3 DNA: TGTGCCATCAACGGGGGGGGCCACGAGCAGTACTTC; CDR3 protein: CAINGGGHEQYF
V gene: TRBV5-1; D gene: .; clone size: few; J gene: TRBJ1-1; CDR3 DNA: TGCGCCAGCAGCTTGGGACTCCCCGGCGGCACTGAAGCTTTCTTT; CDR3 protein: CASSLGLPGGTEAFF
V gene: TRBV7-8; D gene: .; clone size: .; J gene: TRBJ1-5; CDR3 DNA: TGTGCCAGCAGCTTAGGAGGTGTGGGCCAGCCCCAGCATTTT; CDR3 protein: CASSLGGVGQPQHF
V gene: TRBV28; D gene: .; clone size: .; J gene: TRBJ2-7; CDR3 DNA: TGTGCCAGCAGTTCAACCCGGGACACTTACTCCTACGAGCAGTACTTC; CDR3 protein: CASSSTRDTYSYEQYF
V gene: TRBV11-2; D gene: .; clone size: .; J gene: TRBJ2-3; CDR3 DNA: TGTGCCAGCACCTCCCTGGCAGATACGCAGTATTTT; CDR3 protein: CASTSLADTQYF
V gene: TRBV5-1; D gene: .; clone size: .; J gene: TRBJ2-1; CDR3 DNA: TGCGCCAGCAGCTTGGAGTGGACTACCTACAATGAGCAGTTCTTC; CDR3 protein: CASSLEWTTYNEQFF
V gene: TRBV5-1; D gene: .; clone size: .; J gene: TRBJ2-1; CDR3 DNA: TGCGCCAGCAGCTTGGAAGGAGTCGGCGGATCAGTAGCGCAGTTCTTC; CDR3 protein: CASSLEGVGGSVAQFF
V gene: TRBV5-1; D gene: TRBD2; clone size: many; J gene: TRBJ2-1; CDR3 DNA: TGCGCCAGCAGCTTTGGGACTAGCGGGAGTTCGGAGGAGCAGTTCTTC; CDR3 protein: CASSFGTSGSSEEQFF
V gene: TRBV27; D gene: .; clone size: many; J gene: TRBJ2-7; CDR3 DNA: TGTGCCAGCAGAGGGTGGGACGAGCAGTACTTC; CDR3 protein: CASRGWDEQYF
V gene: TRBV5-1; D gene: .; clone size: .; J gene: TRBJ2-7; CDR3 DNA: TGCGCCAGCAGCCCAGGGTTTCGGGGCGAGCAGTACTTC; CDR3 protein: CASSPGFRGEQYF
V gene: TRBV18; D gene: .; clone size: few; J gene: TRBJ1-4; CDR3 DNA: TGTGCCAGCTCACCTACAGGGTTATCTAATGAAAAACTGTTTTTT; CDR3 protein: CASSPTGLSNEKLFF
V gene: TRBV7-3; D gene: .; clone size: .; J gene: TRBJ2-5; CDR3 DNA: TGTGCCAGCAGTCGGGCAGGGGATGAGACCCAGTACTTC; CDR3 protein: CASSRAGDETQYF
V gene: TRBV7-9; D gene: .; clone size: .; J gene: TRBJ1-4; CDR3 DNA: TGTGCCAGCAGATTCGGGGCCGGGCAGGAAAAACTGTTTTTT; CDR3 protein: CASRFGAGQEKLFF
V gene: TRBV29-1; D gene: .; clone size: few; J gene: TRBJ2-5; CDR3 DNA: TGCAGCCCGGGGGATCCCGGGACAAATGCTGGGACCCAGTACTTC; CDR3 protein: CSPGDPGTNAGTQYF
V gene: TRBV7-9; D gene: .; clone size: few; J gene: TRBJ2-1; CDR3 DNA: TGTGCCAGCAGGGGGCGTAACAATGAGCAGTTCTTC; CDR3 protein: CASRGRNNEQFF
V gene: TRBV28; D gene: TRBD2; clone size: few; J gene: TRBJ2-1; CDR3 DNA: TGTGCCAGCAGGGGCGGGAGGGCCCTCTCCTACAATGAGCAGTTCTTC; CDR3 protein: CASRGGRALSYNEQFF
V gene: TRBV18; D gene: .; clone size: few; J gene: TRBJ1-1; CDR3 DNA: TGTGCCAGCTCACCAGGGAAGAGCACTGAAGCTTTCTTT; CDR3 protein: CASSPGKSTEAFF
V gene: TRBV10-3; D gene: TRBD2; clone size: few; J gene: TRBJ2-5; CDR3 DNA: TGTGCCAGCAGGGAGGGACTAGCGGCGGAGACCCAGTACTTC; CDR3 protein: CASREGLAAETQYF
V gene: TRBV4-1; D gene: TRBD1; clone size: .; J gene: TRBJ1-5; CDR3 DNA: TGCGCCAGCAGCCAAGTGCCGGGACAGGGGGCAAATCAGCCCCAGCATTTT; CDR3 protein: CASSQVPGQGANQPQHF
V gene: TRBV7-2; D gene: TRBD1; clone size: .; J gene: TRBJ1-1; CDR3 DNA: TGTGCCAGCAGCTTAGCCCCGGGACAGGGGGGACGCGGAGCTTTCTTT; CDR3 protein: CASSLAPGQGGRGAFF
V gene: TRBV6-1; D gene: TRBD2; clone size: few; J gene: TRBJ2-1; CDR3 DNA: TGTGCCATCAGACTACCGGGACTAGCAACCAATGAGCAGTTCTTC; CDR3 protein: CAIRLPGLATNEQFF
V gene: TRBV18; D gene: .; clone size: few; J gene: TRBJ2-5; CDR3 DNA: TGTGCCAGCTCACCTGGATACCAAGAGACCCAGTACTTC; CDR3 protein: CASSPGYQETQYF
V gene: TRBV6-1; D gene: .; clone size: .; J gene: TRBJ2-5; CDR3 DNA: TGTGCCAGCAGTGGGTTAGCGAACCAAGAGACCCAGTACTTC; CDR3 protein: CASSGLANQETQYF
V gene: TRBV6-6; D gene: .; clone size: .; J gene: TRBJ2-7; CDR3 DNA: TGTGCCAGCAGTTACTCGGCTGCCGAGCAGTACTTC; CDR3 protein: CASSYSAAEQYF